The T cell receptor (beta chain) described here comes from a study of early T cells in non-severe SARS-CoV-2 infection. TCRdb re-called the 5' RACE reads with MiXCR, one entry per CDR3 protein. Of over 30,000 distinct CDR3 sequences listed, about 5% are singletons. This clonotype was counted at least ten times. This CDR3 contains 10 residues. Germline V gives CDR1 MNHNY, CDR2 SVGAGI (reference sequence). Trimming pared 2 bases from V and 5 bases from J, leaving 0 bases between. This rearrangement joins TRBV6-6 to TRBJ1-1; D call uncertain. What was sequenced was whole blood. The receptor was isolated from an adult who was a healthcare worker with PCR-confirmed SARS-CoV-2 infection or an uninfected control (not recorded which). CDR3 sequence: CASSYTEAFF. The CDR3 DNA sequence: TGTGCCAGCAGTTACACTGAAGCTTTCTTT.